These 20 T cell receptor beta chains originate from one sample sequenced in a study of cytomegalovirus exposure and HLA in healthy donors. Primers included in the PCR were 60 Vbeta and 13 Jbeta primers. Some clones are missing from TCRdb's copy, which holds only in-frame ones; the method was immunoSEQ multiplex PCR. Of roughly 110,000 clones listed, roughly 87% are singletons. Sequences were obtained from PBMCs. The receptors shown here come from a man in his thirties or forties in good health and CMV-seropositive.

The CDR3 region is CASSDRQGAYGYTF. The CDR3 coding sequence is TGTGCCAGCAGTGACCGACAGGGGGCCTATGGCTACACCTTC. The rearrangement uses TRBV6-1 and TRBJ1-2; 10 nucleotides agree with TRBD1. This CDR3 has 14 residues. J was trimmed by 4 bases and V by 3 bases; bases with no gene match: 2. CDR1 and CDR2 (germline): MNHNS, SASEGT.

The rearrangement uses TRBV7-9 and TRBJ2-7; D is unclear. This CDR3 is built from 15 residues. Germline V gene sequence: CDR1 SEHNR, CDR2 FQNEAQ (reference sequence). V gave up 2 bases and J gave up 3 bases, with 14 bases separating them. The CDR3 protein is CASSLIAGESYEQYF. DNA for the CDR3: TGTGCCAGCAGCTTAATTGCTGGAGAAAGCTACGAGCAGTACTTC.

This clone has just a few counts. The chain has TRBV6-1 and TRBJ2-3, with 9 nucleotides matching TRBD1. J lost 6 bases, V lost 4 bases, and 11 bases had no gene match. The CDR3 spans 16 residues. Germline CDR1 reads MNHNS; CDR2 reads SASEGT. The CDR3 coding sequence is TGTGCCAGCAGTGCTACAGGGGGCGCGGGCTATGATACGCAGTATTTT. Protein: CASSATGGAGYDTQYF.

This clone was seen just once. This CDR3 is CASSRGNTEAFF. Written as DNA, the CDR3 is TGTGCCAGCAGCAGAGGGAACACTGAAGCTTTCTTT. V usage is TRBV5-5 and J usage is TRBJ1-1; the D is unclear. The ends were cut back, 4 bases at V and 1 base at J, with 5 bases in the middle. The CDR3 has 12 amino acids. Germline V gives CDR1 SGHKS, CDR2 YYEKEE (reference sequence).

This clone was recorded only once. This sequence joins TRBV4-2 and TRBJ2-3; TRBD2 matches 13 bases. This CDR3 is built from 18 residues. V was pared by 1 base and J by 4 bases, with 8 bases of the junction left unmatched. Per germline, CDR1 LGHNA and CDR2 YNFKEQ. The CDR3 region has the DNA TGTGCCAGCAGCCAAGTCGCGGGACTAGCGGGGAAGGCAGATACGCAGTATTTT. Translated: CASSQVAGLAGKADTQYF.

V gene TRBV6-5 combines with J gene TRBJ2-7; 9 positions agree with TRBD1. Germline V gene data show CDR1 as MNHEY and CDR2 as SVGAGI. The CDR3 loop spans 15 amino acids. Trimming removed 0 bases from V and 4 bases from J; junction bases left unmatched: 4. The CDR3 DNA reads TGTGCCAGCAGTTACTCGCGGGACAGGGCTTACGAGCAGTACTTC. Translated, it gives CASSYSRDRAYEQYF.

The chain is built from TRBV5-1 and TRBJ1-6; D is unclear. Germline V gives CDR1 SGHRS, CDR2 YFSETQ. The CDR3 is 13 residues long. V was clipped by 4 bases and J by 7 bases, with 9 bases between them. CDR3 in DNA: TGCGCCAGCAGCCAAGACACAAATTCACCCCTCCACTTT. Its translation: CASSQDTNSPLHF.

DNA for the CDR3: TGTGCCAGCAAATACCAGGGTCCCCTCTATGGCTACACCTTC. Translation: CASKYQGPLYGYTF. This chain links TRBV6-4 with TRBJ1-2, with D tentatively TRBD1 (5 bases). There are 14 residues in the CDR3. With 7 bases removed from V and 4 bases from J, the gap between germline ends came to 16 bases. CDR1 and CDR2 (germline): MRHNA, SNTAGT.

The J gene is TRBJ2-1, the V gene TRBV5-1, with TRBD2 matching 14 bases. Trimming removed 3 bases from V and 5 bases from J; junction bases left unmatched: 4. The CDR3 sequence is 16 residues long. The germline CDR1 and CDR2 sequences are SGHRS and YFSETQ. CDR3 loop: CASSSGLAGVNNEQFF. CDR3 in DNA: TGCGCCAGCAGCTCGGGACTAGCGGGGGTGAACAATGAGCAGTTCTTC.

The J gene is TRBJ2-5, the V gene TRBV5-8; D is unresolved. This CDR3 region has 13 residues. Germline lookup yields CDR1 SGHTS and CDR2 YDEGEE. With 1 base removed from V and 2 bases from J, the gap between germline ends came to 6 bases. The CDR3 DNA sequence: TGTGCCAGCAGCTTGCCCGTTCAAGAGACCCAGTACTTC. Translation: CASSLPVQETQYF.

The chain links TRBV11-1 to TRBJ2-1, with TRBD2 matching 11 bases. The CDR3 loop spans 16 amino acids. Trimming at V came to 4 bases and at J to 7 bases, leaving 9 bases not matched to a gene. CDR1 is SGHAT, CDR2 FQDESV, per germline (reference sequence). CDR3 sequence (DNA): TGTGCCAGCAGCTCCATAGCGGGGGGGCAAAAGAATGAGCAGTTCTTC. This sequence encodes CASSSIAGGQKNEQFF.

This chain's CDR3 is CASSGQSLYTEAFF. The CDR3, as DNA: TGTGCTTCATCAGGGCAGTCCTTGTACACTGAAGCTTTCTTT. The rearrangement joins TRBV6-5 to TRBJ1-1; a weak D match, TRBD1 (5 bases). Per germline, CDR1 MNHEY and CDR2 SVGAGI. This CDR3 has 14 residues.

The V and J genes are TRBV5-1 and TRBJ2-3, with TRBD2 identical over 7 bases. The J segment lost 0 bases and the V segment lost 3 bases, leaving 7 bases of the junction unmatched. This CDR3 has 16 amino acids. The V gene's germline CDR1 is SGHRS and CDR2 YFSETQ. For the CDR3, the DNA is TGCGCCAGCAGCTCGGGAGGTCTTGCTAGCACAGATACGCAGTATTTT. It codes for CASSSGGLASTDTQYF.

This chain joins TRBV7-2 and TRBJ1-4; D may be TRBD1 (6 bases). The CDR3 sequence is 13 residues long. CDR1 is SGHTA and CDR2 is FQGNSA in the germline V gene. The ends were cut back, 5 bases at V and 7 bases at J, with 11 bases in the middle. CDR3 sequence reads: CASSAGQSEKLFF. The CDR3 coding sequence is TGTGCCAGCAGCGCCGGACAGTCTGAAAAACTGTTTTTT.

V usage is TRBV6-6 and J usage is TRBJ1-4; TRBD1 matches at 9 bases. The CDR3 loop spans 14 amino acids. Germline CDR1 MNHNY, CDR2 SVGAGI (reference sequence). Losses at the gene ends were 8 bases for V and 7 bases for J; bases not matched to a gene: 8. The CDR3 bases are TGTGCCAGCCGATCCGGGACAGGGTTTGAAAAACTGTTTTTT. Residues: CASRSGTGFEKLFF.

This sequence joins TRBV7-9 and TRBJ2-3; TRBD1 matches 9 bases. CDR3 length: 16 residues. V trimming: 4 bases; J trimming: 3 bases; junction bases outside the gene matches: 8. CDR1 is SEHNR, CDR2 FQNEAQ, per germline (reference sequence). CDR3 sequence reads: CASSSPPGQGTDTQYF. The CDR3 DNA follows: TGTGCCAGCAGCTCACCGCCGGGACAGGGAACAGATACGCAGTATTTT.

J is TRBJ2-1 and V is TRBV11-3; D not resolved. The ends were cut back, 1 base at V and 7 bases at J, with 8 bases in the middle. The germline V gene encodes CDR1 SGHNT and CDR2 YENEEA. The CDR3 contains 13 residues. The CDR3: CASSLVELNEQFF. CDR3 nucleotide sequence: TGTGCCAGCAGCTTAGTAGAACTGAATGAGCAGTTCTTC.

The gene calls are TRBV5-3 and TRBJ2-7; D uncertain. TRBV5-3 is noted as an ORF with a role that remains uncertain. The CDR3 loop spans 16 amino acids. V was pared by 0 bases and J by 0 bases, with 13 bases between. The CDR3 sequence is CARSLGSVRSSYEQYF. CDR3 bases: TGTGCCAGAAGCTTGGGGTCGGTTCGTAGCTCCTACGAGCAGTACTTC.

This chain connects TRBV6-5 to TRBJ1-1; TRBD1 is a possible D gene (5 bases). Trimming cost V 2 bases and J 6 bases, with 7 bases left between them. CDR1 is MNHEY, CDR2 SVGAGI, per germline. This CDR3 comprises 12 residues. The CDR3 loop is CASSYGGAEAFF. As DNA, the CDR3 is TGTGCCAGCAGTTACGGGGGGGCTGAAGCTTTCTTT.

This clone was seen a single time. The chain employs TRBV29-1 and TRBJ2-1, with 8 positions matching TRBD2. V shed 5 bases and J 8 bases; nucleotides not matched to a gene: 11. This CDR3 is built from 14 residues. The V gene's germline CDR1 is SQVTM and CDR2 ANQGSEA. The CDR3 region is CSVFRGTSLDEQFF. The CDR3 DNA reads as TGCAGCGTTTTTAGGGGGACTAGTCTCGATGAGCAGTTCTTC.